Listed here are 13 T cell receptor beta chains from one sample, sequenced in a study of post-analysis software for immune sequencing data. Findings and caveats of the study: A few TRBV segments, TRBV5-6, TRBV5-1 and TRBV20-1 among them, were found more frequent in patients than controls.

Unique molecular identifiers were present in the TCR beta cDNA libraries. TCRdb re-called the PCR reads through MiXCR, storing one row per CDR3 protein. The sample contains fewer than 850,000 distinct CDR3 sequences, 40% to 55% of which appear only once. Their recognized antigens are unknown. The sequencing input was blood. Receptors originate from a girl aged 5-17 years with multiple sclerosis.

The chain recombines TRBV20-1 with TRBJ2-1; 9 nucleotides agree with TRBD2. V lost 3 bases to trimming and J lost 2 bases; unmatched junction nucleotides: 8. Germline loops: CDR1 DFQATT, CDR2 SNEGSKA (reference sequence). The CDR3 contains 16 residues. The CDR3 spells CSARDPAGGPYNEQFF. DNA for the CDR3: TGCAGTGCTAGGGACCCAGCGGGAGGCCCCTACAATGAGCAGTTCTTC.

The chain links TRBV5-1 to TRBJ2-7; possible D gene TRBD2, 5 bases. Germline CDR1 is SGHRS and CDR2 is YFSETQ. Trimming took off 4 bases at V and 2 bases at J, with 16 bases between the two ends. CDR3 length: 15 residues. The CDR3 DNA follows: TGCGCCAGCAGCCCCACCCAGCTAGCCACCTACGAGCAGTACTTC. This translates into CASSPTQLATYEQYF.

The CDR3 coding sequence is TGTGCCAGCAGTCCGGGCCTTGGACGAGTGGGGTTCTTC. It encodes CASSPGLGRVGFF. The rearrangement joins TRBV13 to TRBJ2-1; D not certain. Trimming removed 6 bases at V and 15 bases at J, with 21 bases between. CDR1 PRHDT and CDR2 FYEKMQ come from the germline V gene (reference sequence). The CDR3 covers 13 residues.

The V and J genes are TRBV29-1 and TRBJ2-5; tentatively, D is TRBD1 or TRBD2 (5 bases each). Gene TRBJ2-7 matches the end of the DNA better, so the J call may be wrong. Germline loops: CDR1 SQVTM, CDR2 ANQGSEA. This CDR3 has 14 residues. CDR3 loop: CSVEGTAEGYEQYF. DNA of the CDR3: TGCAGCGTTGAAGGGACTGCCGAGGGGTACGAGCAGTACTTC.

The chain couples TRBV12-3 or TRBV12-4 to TRBJ2-3; D gene ambiguous. V lost 5 bases to trimming and J lost 4 bases, with 13 bases between them. The length of the CDR3 is 14 residues. CDR3 sequence reads: CASSPPLGADTQYF. The CDR3 nucleotides read TGTGCCAGCAGTCCACCTCTCGGAGCAGATACGCAGTATTTT.

The chain recombines TRBV6-1 with TRBJ1-2; TRBD1 aligns across 7 bases. V was clipped by 0 bases and J by 4 bases; unmatched bases: 5. CDR3 size: 15 residues. CDR1 is MNHNS and CDR2 is SASEGT in the germline V gene. CDR3 sequence: CASSEASGQTYGYTF. The CDR3 coding sequence is TGTGCCAGCAGTGAAGCGTCGGGACAGACCTATGGCTACACCTTC.

The chain is built from TRBV6-5 and TRBJ2-1; TRBD2 matches at 9 bases. Germline V gene data show CDR1 as MNHEY and CDR2 as SVGAGI. This CDR3 has 15 amino acids. After removal of 10 bases from V and 6 bases from J, the junction contained 13 bases not matched to a gene. The CDR3: CANSRGTSWGNEQFF. The CDR3 coding sequence is TGTGCCAACAGCCGAGGGACTAGCTGGGGCAATGAGCAGTTCTTC.

The sample holds a few counts of this clonotype. The chain couples TRBV4-2 to TRBJ1-4; possibly TRBD1 for D (6 bases). The CDR3 is 15 amino acids. Germline CDR1 LGHNA, CDR2 YNFKEQ. V lost 1 base, J lost 7 bases, and 13 bases lay in between. This chain's CDR3 is CASSQGGAQGEKLFF. The CDR3 DNA sequence: TGTGCCAGCAGCCAAGGGGGGGCTCAGGGTGAAAAACTGTTTTTT.

This clonotype was seen more than once but under ten times. The CDR3 reads CASSLQLAGVWNEQFF. The CDR3 DNA follows: TGTGCCAGCAGTCTACAACTGGCGGGAGTGTGGAATGAGCAGTTCTTC. The chain carries TRBV28 and TRBJ2-1, with 7 positions matching TRBD2. The length of the CDR3 is 16 residues. Germline V gene sequence: CDR1 MDHEN, CDR2 SYDVKM. Losses at the gene ends were 5 bases for V and 7 bases for J; bases not matched to a gene: 14. The full variable domain, in which reference TRBV28 and TRBJ2-1 provide the parts outside the CDR3, is DVKVTQSSRYLVKRTGEKVFLECVQDMDHENMFWYRQDPGLGLRLIYFSYDVKMKEKGDIPEGYSVSREKKERFSLILESASTNQTSMYLCASSLQLAGVWNEQFFGPGTRLTVL.

V is TRBV12-3 or TRBV12-4 and J is TRBJ2-1, with unresolved D. The CDR3 contains 14 residues. Trimming took 7 bases from V and 4 from J, leaving 14 bases between them. CDR3 coding DNA: TGTGCCAGCATACTCACCGTAGGGTACAATGAGCAGTTCTTC. Its translation: CASILTVGYNEQFF.

This clonotype was observed a few times. The chain is built from TRBV5-1 and TRBJ2-3; D possibly corresponds to TRBD2 (5 bases). This CDR3 is 15 amino acids long. The germline CDR1 and CDR2 sequences are SGHRS and YFSETQ. The V and J ends lost 3 bases and 5 bases respectively, with 16 bases between them. This chain's CDR3 is CASSSGGLPLDTQYF. CDR3 in DNA: TGCGCCAGCAGCTCCGGAGGACTTCCTTTAGATACGCAGTATTTT.

This clonotype was observed a handful of times. V and J are TRBV28 and TRBJ2-7, with 9 positions matching TRBD1. The CDR3 loop spans 14 amino acids. The J segment lost 4 bases and the V segment lost 6 bases, leaving 7 bases of the junction unmatched. Germline V gene lookup returns CDR1 MDHEN and CDR2 SYDVKM. The CDR3 here is CASSPMGQGYEQYF. In DNA form, the CDR3 reads TGTGCCAGCAGCCCCATGGGACAGGGTTACGAGCAGTACTTC. Combining the CDR3 with reference TRBV28 and TRBJ2-7 gives the whole variable domain DVKVTQSSRYLVKRTGEKVFLECVQDMDHENMFWYRQDPGLGLRLIYFSYDVKMKEKGDIPEGYSVSREKKERFSLILESASTNQTSMYLCASSPMGQGYEQYFGPGTRLTVT.

This chain joins TRBV29-1 and TRBJ2-1; no firm D call. The germline V and J ends were trimmed by 5 bases and 0 bases, with 5 bases remaining between them. CDR3 length: 12 amino acids. Germline assignment: CDR1 SQVTM and CDR2 ANQGSEA. The CDR3 spells CSVTYSYNEQFF. Written as DNA, the CDR3 is TGCAGCGTTACCTACTCCTACAATGAGCAGTTCTTC.